The 31 T cell receptor beta chains listed next were all sequenced from one sample in a study of T-cell memory formation after mild COVID-19. TCRdb used MiXCR to reprocess the 5' RACE reads, holding one entry per CDR3 protein. In the table there are a few hundred thousand distinct CDR3 sequences, approximately 9% of which are singletons. Sequencing was carried out using PBMCs or a T cell subset sorted from them (not recorded which). The receptors here all came from a man aged 18 to 30 who had mild COVID-19 (a few samples of this study predate the infection). Cell type and time point are not known.

The chain recombines TRBV28 with TRBJ2-7, with 14 nucleotides matching TRBD2. The J segment lost 1 base and the V segment lost 4 bases, leaving 3 bases of the junction unmatched. CDR1 is MDHEN, CDR2 SYDVKM, per germline. The CDR3 loop spans 16 amino acids. The CDR3 DNA sequence: TGTGCCAGCAGTTCGGGACTAGCGGGGGCGTCCTACGAGCAGTACTTC. The encoded protein is CASSSGLAGASYEQYF.

This clonotype was counted at least ten times. The chain employs TRBV5-1 and TRBJ1-1, with D unresolved. The CDR3 covers 13 residues. Germline V gives CDR1 SGHRS, CDR2 YFSETQ. Trimming removed 2 bases from V and 2 bases from J, with 7 bases in between. CDR3 coding DNA: TGCGCCAGCAGCTTCCGGGTCAACACTGAAGCTTTCTTT. It codes for CASSFRVNTEAFF.

The rearrangement uses TRBV11-2 and TRBJ2-3; no definite D call. This CDR3 comprises 12 residues. Germline V lookup: CDR1 SGHAT, CDR2 FQNNGV. Trimming stripped 0 bases from V and 10 bases from J, with 8 bases between. As DNA, the CDR3 is TGTGCCAGCAGCTTAGATCTCGGCGCGCAGTATTTT. Translated, it gives CASSLDLGAQYF.

This chain connects TRBV7-2 to TRBJ1-2, with D maybe TRBD1 (5 bases). Per germline, CDR1 SGHTA and CDR2 FQGNSA. The CDR3 has 15 amino acids. Trimming removed 4 bases from V and 6 bases from J, with 18 bases in between. Here the CDR3 DNA reads TGTGCCAGCAGCTCCGACAGTGAGTCAGGAAATGGCTACACCTTC. Translating it yields CASSSDSESGNGYTF.

The V call is TRBV19, the J call TRBJ1-1; TRBD1 is a possible D gene (5 bases). V dropped 5 bases and J dropped 0 bases, with 13 bases sitting between them. The CDR3 is 15 residues long. Germline lookup yields CDR1 LNHDA and CDR2 SQIVND (reference sequence). CDR3 DNA sequence: TGTGCCAGTAGTGCCCCGGGGGGGGTGAACACTGAAGCTTTCTTT. Its translation is CASSAPGGVNTEAFF.

This clonotype has a handful of counts. V usage is TRBV5-1 and J usage is TRBJ2-3; 7 bases agree with TRBD2. The length of the CDR3 is 16 residues. V lost 0 bases to trimming and J lost 5 bases; unmatched junction nucleotides: 9. Germline-derived CDR1 and CDR2 are SGHRS and YFSETQ. The CDR3 region is CASSLVPAGKGDTQYF. The CDR3 DNA is TGCGCCAGCAGCTTGGTACCAGCGGGGAAGGGAGATACGCAGTATTTT.

This clonotype was seen a handful of times. The J gene is TRBJ2-7, the V gene TRBV5-1; 8 bases match TRBD1. J was trimmed by 6 bases and V by 2 bases; bases with no gene match: 1. Germline-derived CDR1 and CDR2 are SGHRS and YFSETQ. This CDR3 has 12 residues. CDR3 in DNA: TGCGCCAGCAGCTTAACAGGGGGCGAGCAGTACGTC. Encoded protein: CASSLTGGEQYV.

The chain recombines TRBV29-1 with TRBJ2-7; 8 bases agree with TRBD1. The CDR3 extends over 12 amino acids. Germline CDR1 and CDR2: SQVTM and ANQGSEA. V lost 7 bases and J lost 4; bases outside the gene matches: 6. CDR3 DNA: TGCAGCGGGAGTCAGGGGGCTTACGAGCAGTACTTC. Encoded protein: CSGSQGAYEQYF.

This clonotype appeared a few times. The chain recombines TRBV12-3 or TRBV12-4 with TRBJ1-1; 8 bases are a match to TRBD1. This CDR3 contains 14 residues. V was clipped by 7 bases and J by 8 bases; unmatched bases: 12. The CDR3, as DNA: TGTGCCAGCACCGCGACAGGGGCAATTCGAGAAGCTTTCTTT. Encoded protein: CASTATGAIREAFF.

The chain has TRBV18 and TRBJ2-3; 11 bases are shared with TRBD2. Germline V lookup: CDR1 KGHSH, CDR2 LQKENI. The CDR3 spans 16 residues. Trimming at V came to 3 bases and at J to 5 bases, leaving 7 bases not matched to a gene. The CDR3 spells CASSPIAGGPGDTQYF. CDR3 bases: TGTGCCAGCTCACCGATAGCGGGGGGGCCCGGAGATACGCAGTATTTT.

This clonotype has more than one count but fewer than ten. For the CDR3, the DNA is TGTGCCAGCAGCCGCCCTAGGGTAGGGGCCAACGTCCTGACTTTC. Its protein is CASSRPRVGANVLTF. The V gene is TRBV6-6, the J gene TRBJ2-6, with D uncertain. The V gene's germline CDR1 is MNHNY and CDR2 SVGAGI (reference sequence). V lost 6 bases, J lost 4 bases, and 13 bases lay in between. This CDR3 has 15 residues.

The chain combines TRBV5-1 with TRBJ2-3; 8 bases agree with TRBD1. This CDR3 comprises 14 residues. Germline V CDR1 and CDR2: SGHRS, YFSETQ. V lost 4 bases, J lost 4 bases, and 5 bases stayed unmatched. The CDR3 loop reads CASSIGTGSDTQYF. CDR3 DNA: TGCGCCAGCAGCATTGGGACAGGTTCAGATACGCAGTATTTT.

This clonotype occurred a few times. The rearrangement joins TRBV3-1 to TRBJ1-2; weak D call: TRBD1 (5 bases). The germline V gene encodes CDR1 LGHDT and CDR2 YNNKEL (reference sequence). Trimming stripped 2 bases from V and 5 bases from J, with 18 bases between. The CDR3 consists of 16 residues. CDR3 sequence: CASSQKGTAGLYGYTF. The DNA for the CDR3 is TGTGCCAGCAGCCAAAAGGGGACGGCAGGGCTGTATGGCTACACCTTC.

This clonotype was recorded many times. The chain carries TRBV4-2 and TRBJ2-3; unclear D gene. Trimming removed 5 bases from V and 0 bases from J, with 21 bases in between. The V gene's germline CDR1 is LGHNA and CDR2 YNFKEQ. The CDR3 contains 18 residues. CDR3 sequence: CASSFQTSTDTSTDTQYF. The CDR3 region has the DNA TGTGCCAGCAGCTTTCAAACTTCGACGGATACTAGCACAGATACGCAGTATTTT.

V is TRBV12-3 or TRBV12-4 and J is TRBJ2-6; no clear D gene. V lost 4 bases to trimming and J lost 4 bases, with 11 bases between them. This CDR3 spans 15 amino acids. For the CDR3, the DNA is TGTGCCAGCAGTTCCTGGAAGGGAGGGGCCAACGTCCTGACTTTC. It encodes CASSSWKGGANVLTF.

This clonotype was counted only a few times. The chain carries TRBV11-2 and TRBJ1-1; a possible D gene is TRBD1 (5 bases). Per germline, CDR1 SGHAT and CDR2 FQNNGV. The CDR3 loop spans 15 amino acids. V dropped 3 bases and J dropped 5 bases, with 16 bases sitting between them. This CDR3 is CASSFPGYRRTEAFF. In DNA, the CDR3 is TGTGCCAGCAGCTTTCCAGGGTATCGGAGAACTGAAGCTTTCTTT.

The chain recombines TRBV7-9 with TRBJ2-5; 9 nucleotides match TRBD2. The V gene's germline CDR1 is SEHNR and CDR2 FQNEAQ (reference sequence). The CDR3 consists of 13 residues. V lost 8 bases to trimming and J lost 5 bases; unmatched junction nucleotides: 6. The chain's CDR3 is CASGSGGMETQYF. CDR3 sequence (DNA): TGTGCCAGCGGGAGCGGGGGGATGGAGACCCAGTACTTC.

V usage is TRBV7-2 and J usage is TRBJ2-3; 7 bases fit TRBD1. Trimming took 5 bases from V and 5 from J; bases not matched to a gene: 7. CDR1 and CDR2 (germline): SGHTA, FQGNSA. This CDR3 is 14 amino acids long. The CDR3 DNA follows: TGTGCCAGCAGCCGCCGGGACAGTCTAGATACGCAGTATTTT. This gives the protein CASSRRDSLDTQYF.

The chain recombines TRBV2 with TRBJ1-3, with a tentative D call TRBD1 (6 bases). The V gene's germline CDR1 is SNHLY and CDR2 FYNNEI. The CDR3 has 15 residues. V was pared by 7 bases and J by 3 bases, with 16 bases between. The CDR3 loop is CASTTGTTLGNTIYF. In DNA form, the CDR3 reads TGTGCCAGCACGACTGGGACAACTCTTGGAAACACCATATATTTT.

The sample holds a few counts of this clonotype. The genes are TRBV12-3 or TRBV12-4 and TRBJ2-2, with D possibly matching TRBD2 (6 bases). This CDR3 contains 15 residues. V was pared by 7 bases and J by 0 bases, with 12 bases between. As DNA, the CDR3 is TGTGCCAGCACCTGGGGGGACGCGAACACCGGGGAGCTGTTTTTT. This encodes CASTWGDANTGELFF.

CDR3 loop: CASRAWGLADGGTQYF. The CDR3 DNA follows: TGTGCCAGCAGAGCGTGGGGACTAGCGGATGGAGGTACGCAGTATTTT. The rearrangement links TRBV7-9 to TRBJ2-3; TRBD2 matches at 11 bases. The CDR3 extends over 16 amino acids. The V gene end was trimmed by 6 bases and the J gene end by 8 bases; junction bases not matched to a gene: 13. Germline lookup yields CDR1 SEHNR and CDR2 FQNEAQ (reference sequence).

The chain recombines TRBV4-1 with TRBJ1-1; D perhaps matches TRBD1 (5 bases). Trimming stripped 3 bases from V and 4 bases from J, with 9 bases between. Germline V gene lookup returns CDR1 MGHRA and CDR2 YSYEKL. The CDR3 runs to 13 residues. The CDR3 is CASSQRRGTEAFF. CDR3 nucleotide sequence: TGCGCCAGCAGCCAGAGGAGGGGCACTGAAGCTTTCTTT.

This clonotype was seen many times. This chain connects TRBV5-5 to TRBJ2-3, with no clear D. CDR3 size: 13 residues. V lost 2 bases, J lost 4 bases, and 8 bases lay in between. In germline, CDR1 is SGHKS, CDR2 YYEKEE (reference sequence). CDR3 sequence: CASSFDGPDTQYF. CDR3 DNA: TGTGCCAGCAGCTTCGACGGGCCAGATACGCAGTATTTT.

The chain has TRBV7-2 and TRBJ1-1; the D gene is possibly TRBD1 (6 bases). There are 15 residues in the CDR3. Germline V gives CDR1 SGHTA, CDR2 FQGNSA. Trimming left V 5 bases short and J 5 bases short, with 18 bases between. The CDR3 region is CASSRSPGEVTEAFF. The CDR3 bases are TGTGCCAGCAGCCGATCCCCAGGGGAGGTGACTGAAGCTTTCTTT.

This clonotype was detected ten times or more. The chain recombines TRBV4-1 with TRBJ2-3, with D perhaps matching TRBD1 or TRBD2 (5 bases each). The V gene lost 0 bases and the J gene lost 2 bases, with 12 bases spanning the gap. The germline V gene encodes CDR1 MGHRA and CDR2 YSYEKL. The CDR3 consists of 16 residues. The CDR3 sequence is CASSQEGPPNTDTQYF. In nucleotides, the CDR3 is TGCGCCAGCAGCCAAGAGGGACCGCCGAACACAGATACGCAGTATTTT.

The chain employs TRBV30 and TRBJ2-3; TRBD1 agrees at 7 bases. Trimming at V came to 5 bases and at J to 5 bases, leaving 1 base not matched to a gene. The germline V gene encodes CDR1 GTSNPN and CDR2 SVGIG (reference sequence). The CDR3 has 11 residues. The CDR3 loop is CAWDREDTQYF. In DNA, the CDR3 is TGTGCCTGGGACAGGGAAGATACGCAGTATTTT. Using reference TRBV30 and TRBJ2-3 for the parts outside the CDR3, the full variable domain is SQTIHQWPATLVQPVGSPLSLECTVEGTSNPNLYWYRQAAGRGLQLLFYSVGIGQISSEVPQNLSASRPQDRQFILSSKKLLLSDSGFYLCAWDREDTQYFGPGTRLTVL.

The rearrangement links TRBV7-2 to TRBJ2-3; a weak D match, TRBD2 (7 bases). Germline-derived CDR1 and CDR2 are SGHTA and FQGNSA. The V end lost 8 bases, the J end lost 3 bases, and 21 bases lay between the germline ends. The CDR3 sequence is 16 residues long. The CDR3 DNA follows: TGTGCCAGCGCTAACTCTGGGGGGGGGCGGACAGATACGCAGTATTTT. Translation: CASANSGGGRTDTQYF.

The chain couples TRBV12-3 or TRBV12-4 to TRBJ2-7; D unresolved. V lost 6 bases, J lost 9 bases, and 15 bases lay in between. The CDR3 has 12 residues. The CDR3 DNA reads as TGTGCCAGCAGCCCCCACAGTCCGGGGCAGTACGTC. Protein sequence: CASSPHSPGQYV.

This clonotype was counted many times. The CDR3 is CASSLDSNYGYTF. The CDR3 coding sequence is TGTGCCAGCAGCCTGGACAGTAACTATGGCTACACCTTC. The chain carries TRBV7-9 and TRBJ1-2, with a possible D match to TRBD1 (6 bases). The CDR3 runs 13 residues. The germline gives CDR1 SEHNR, CDR2 FQNEAQ (reference sequence). The V gene lost 5 bases and the J gene lost 1 base, with 8 bases spanning the gap.

V is TRBV11-2 and J is TRBJ2-3; no clear D gene. The CDR3 has 14 amino acids. In germline, CDR1 is SGHAT, CDR2 FQNNGV. V was pared by 5 bases and J by 2 bases, with 11 bases between. CDR3 sequence reads: CASSATLYTDTQYF. The CDR3 DNA is TGTGCCAGCAGCGCTACGCTGTACACAGATACGCAGTATTTT.

At least ten counts were recorded for this clonotype. The chain is built from TRBV7-2 and TRBJ2-1, with D possibly being TRBD2 (5 bases). The CDR3 has 12 residues. Trimming took 5 bases from V and 9 from J, leaving 11 bases between them. Germline values: CDR1 SGHTA, CDR2 FQGNSA. This chain's CDR3 is CASSPSLAEQFF. The CDR3 bases are TGTGCCAGCAGCCCTAGCCTTGCTGAGCAGTTCTTC.